This T cell receptor (beta chain) came from a study of blood T cell repertoires in COVID-19. About the study: Both acute and convalescent COVID-19 samples were obtained from the United States, Italy and Spain. PBMCs, B-cell-depleted T cells, or T cells provided the cDNA or gDNA that made up the material.

Per the authors' pipeline: Researchers report that nucleated cell counts were estimated from reference gene primer amplification. The repertoire was sequenced with immunoSEQ multiplex PCR; TCRdb's copy has only in-frame clones and lacks some. That table gives V, J and clone size, and the DNA gave D and trimming. Of about 260,000 clones in the sample, around nine tenths were seen once. The TCR was taken from a man in his forties who had recovered from COVID-19. Sequenced material: peripheral blood.

The CDR3 DNA follows: TGTGCCAGCAGTAGGACAGGGATGGGGTACGAGCAGTACTTC. Protein sequence: CASSRTGMGYEQYF. The chain recombines TRBV2 with TRBJ2-7; TRBD1 aligns across 8 bases. Unmatched junction bases numbered 7, after V lost 5 bases and J lost 4 bases. In germline, CDR1 is SNHLY, CDR2 FYNNEI. There are 14 residues in the CDR3.